The clone carrying this TCR beta chain was picked up one time. The sample originates from a study of blood T cell repertoires in COVID-19. About the study: Material from acute and convalescent COVID-19 was sourced from the United States, Italy and Spain.

The length of the CDR3 is 14 residues. CDR1 and CDR2 from the germline V gene are SGHAT and FQNNGV. V was pared by 5 bases and J by 9 bases, with 17 bases between. Across 24 US areas, participants ranged in age from roughly 18 to 95 years. Under the authors' procedure: For nucleated cells, counts were estimated from reference gene primer amplification. The method was immunoSEQ multiplex PCR; TCRdb's version includes in-frame clones alone and lacks a portion of them. V and J calls and clone size are as listed in that table; D and trimming were resolved from the DNA. The sample holds 200,000 to 250,000 clones, over 80% seen once.

The chain recombines TRBV11-2 with TRBJ2-1; perhaps TRBD1 as D (6 bases). Sequences were obtained from PBMCs or T cells enriched from blood (not recorded which). The clonotype comes from a man younger than 30 with acute COVID-19. CDR3 nucleotide sequence: TGTGCCAGCAGCCCATTACAGGGTATGGGTGAGCAGTTCTTC. Its protein is CASSPLQGMGEQFF. The whole variable domain, filled in from reference TRBV11-2 and TRBJ2-1, reads EAGVAQSPRYKIIEKRQSVAFWCNPISGHATLYWYQQILGQGPKLLIQFQNNGVVDDSQLPKDRFSAERLKGVDSTLKIQPAKLEDSAVYLCASSPLQGMGEQFFGPGTRLTVL.